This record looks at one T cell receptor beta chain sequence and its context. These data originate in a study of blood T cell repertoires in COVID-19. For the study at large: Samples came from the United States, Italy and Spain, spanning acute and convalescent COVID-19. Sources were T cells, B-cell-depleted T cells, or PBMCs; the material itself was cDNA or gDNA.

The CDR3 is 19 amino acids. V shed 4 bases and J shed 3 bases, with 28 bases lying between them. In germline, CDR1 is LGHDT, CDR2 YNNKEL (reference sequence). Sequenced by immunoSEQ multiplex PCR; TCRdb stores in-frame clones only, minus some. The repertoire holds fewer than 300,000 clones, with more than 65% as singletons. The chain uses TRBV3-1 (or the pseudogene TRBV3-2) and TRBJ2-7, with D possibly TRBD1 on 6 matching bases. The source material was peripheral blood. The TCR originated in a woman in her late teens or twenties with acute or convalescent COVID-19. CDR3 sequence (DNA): TGTGCCAGCAGCCCTGGGTCCGGGACAAGCCCCCGGATCCTCTACGAGCAGTACTTC. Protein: CASSPGSGTSPRILYEQYF.